A single T cell receptor beta chain is shown here with its context. This clonotype was seen a handful of times. The clone's antigen remains unknown. No quality values exist for individual bases; no much larger clone is one base distant. The record originates from a study of T-cell memory formation after mild COVID-19 (dated by TCRdb to about 2021). Broadly, across the study: TCR sequence clusters from the two donors were largely donor specific. The cohort comprised two young, previously healthy adult volunteers, one female and one male. In two donors, T-cell clones that expanded and contracted after mild COVID-19 were followed by sequencing TCRalpha and TCRbeta repertoires longitudinally. Overall results and qualifications from the work: Contracting CD4+ clones appeared mostly in the CM and EM memory subsets, whereas CD8+ clones were enriched in EMRA. Some responding clones were detected in pre-infection memory, suggesting pre-existing cross-reactive memory T cells joined the SARS-CoV-2 response. SARS-CoV-2 specificity was not confirmed for the second-wave clones peaking on day 37. Only a couple of mild cases were covered by the study, and larger cohorts that include severe cases with pre-infection samples were considered necessary. From day 15 to 85, contracting clones showed balanced CD4/CD8 phenotypes, whereas a second wave of clones that expanded from day 15 to 37 leaned towards CD4+.

Sequencing relied on an Illumina NovaSeq 6000. TCRalpha and TCRbeta cDNA libraries were built by 5'RACE with constant-segment primers, adding sample barcodes and unique molecular identifiers. Trizol reagent was used to extract RNA from every sample. Library amplification was performed in two PCR steps, and a second sample barcode and Illumina TruSeq adapters were introduced in the second step. The libraries were sequenced on an Illumina NovaSeq using 2 x 150 bp paired-end reads. The authors' pipeline ran thus. With migec v1.2.7, reads were demultiplexed and then collapsed into UMI-guided consensus sequences. With mixcr v2.1.11, UMI consensuses were aligned to TRA and TRB V and J templates and assembled into clonotypes. Clonotypes were classified as expanded or contracted when called significant by both edgeR and NoisET, with noise models trained on biological replicates. For edgeR calls, the thresholds were a false discovery rate-adjusted p below 0.01 and a log2 fold-change of 1. As an exploratory analysis of dynamics, max-normalized trajectories of the 1000 most abundant clonotypes were examined by PCA with hierarchical clustering. Separately sequenced CD4+ and CD8+ repertoires were used to assign the CD4 or CD8 phenotype of responding clones. TCRdb reanalyzed the raw reads on its own, using fastp at Q25 for trimming and MiXCR for clone calling, and kept in-frame beta chains. Rows with a matching CDR3 protein are joined into one entry that keeps the most common DNA and genes. For this entry, the V and J calls and clone size follow TCRdb and not the study's own pipeline. This sample has 450,000 to 700,000 distinct CDR3 sequences in its table, and about a sixth of those were observed once. The ten top clones hold about 11% of the sample.

Ficoll-Paque density gradient centrifugation was the method used to isolate PBMCs. The germline V gene gives CDR1 as ENHRY and CDR2 as SYGVKD. The CDR3 holds 14 amino acids from the cysteine to the phenylalanine. Of all the DNA, just the CDR3 is kept, 42 bases in frame from base 1. V ends up 6 bases short and J 2 bases short, with an unmatched junction base count of 6. The receptor comes from an adult woman who had mild COVID-19 (a few samples of this study predate the infection). The sample titles of this study are shuffled in the database, so cell type and time point are left out; the donor was told from shared clones. Specimen: PBMCs or a T cell subset sorted from them (not recorded which). The V and J genes are TRBV10-3 and TRBJ2-5, and 7 junctional nucleotides match TRBD1. The CDR3 reads CAISATGLQETQYF. The nucleotide sequence is TGTGCCATCAGCGCGACAGGGCTACAAGAGACCCAGTACTTC.